Listed below are T cell receptor beta chains from one sample, sequenced in a study of Ad26.COV2.S vaccination and SARS-CoV-2 variants. Assay: immunoSEQ multiplex PCR; the TCRdb copy retains only in-frame clones and omits some. This table holds about 220,000 clones, around nine tenths found once. This specimen was peripheral blood, taken in a trial of Ad26.COV2.S vaccine versus placebo. The receptors here all came from a person between 18 and 65 years old who received the Ad26.COV2.S COVID-19 vaccine or a placebo. The CDR3 runs from the conserved cysteine through the conserved F or W. Fields, in order: clone size, V gene, D gene, J gene, CDR3 protein, CDR3 DNA. The D gene is left open where the match is weak. The size field is filled for only some rows; it gives once, few, many or a size class.

-	TRBV3-1/TRBV3-2	-	TRBJ2-6	CASQFSGANVLTF	TGTGCCAGCCAGTTCTCTGGGGCCAACGTCCTGACTTTC
few	TRBV5-1	-	TRBJ2-7	CASSPALLYEQYF	TGCGCCAGCAGCCCGGCACTCCTCTACGAGCAGTACTTC
-	TRBV18	TRBD1	TRBJ2-7	CASSSGTAYEQYF	TGTGCCAGCTCGTCGGGGACAGCCTACGAGCAGTACTTC
once	TRBV4-1	-	TRBJ1-3	CASSQGPGNSGNTIYF	TGCGCCAGCAGCCAAGGCCCCGGAAACTCTGGAAACACCATATATTTT
-	TRBV6-2/TRBV6-3	-	TRBJ1-1	CASSYSGGTEAFF	TGTGCCAGCAGTTACTCGGGTGGCACTGAAGCTTTCTTT
few	TRBV5-6	-	TRBJ2-3	CASSLGSGVRSTDTQYF	TGTGCCAGCAGCTTGGGGTCGGGGGTCCGTAGCACAGATACGCAGTATTTT
-	TRBV5-1	TRBD1	TRBJ2-1	CASRTTGKVSSYNEQFF	TGCGCCAGCAGAACGACAGGGAAGGTTAGCTCCTACAATGAGCAGTTCTTC
-	TRBV6-5	-	TRBJ2-7	CASRLAQGPYEQYF	TGTGCCAGCAGATTGGCGCAGGGTCCCTACGAGCAGTACTTC
-	TRBV7-3	TRBD1	TRBJ2-6	CASSLWTGTGANVLTF	TGTGCCAGCAGCTTATGGACAGGGACTGGGGCCAACGTCCTGACTTTC
-	TRBV28	-	TRBJ2-7	CASSLRGVIYEQYF	TGTGCCAGCAGTTTGAGAGGGGTCATCTACGAGCAGTACTTC
-	TRBV29-1	-	TRBJ2-2	CSVEKAGSSTGELFF	TGCAGCGTTGAAAAGGCGGGGAGCTCCACCGGGGAGCTGTTTTTT
-	TRBV6-5	TRBD2	TRBJ2-5	CAVRNSGGPGETQYF	TGTGCCGTAAGGAATAGCGGGGGGCCCGGGGAGACCCAGTACTTC
-	TRBV28	-	TRBJ2-1	CASKKPGGSYNEQFF	TGTGCCAGCAAAAAACCTGGGGGCTCCTACAATGAGCAGTTCTTC
once	TRBV2	-	TRBJ1-5	CASSDHPVGNQPQHF	TGTGCCAGCAGTGATCACCCCGTGGGCAATCAGCCCCAGCATTTT
-	TRBV27	TRBD1	TRBJ2-5	CASSQTGGWQETQYF	TGTGCCAGCAGTCAAACAGGGGGCTGGCAAGAGACCCAGTACTTC
-	TRBV6-6	TRBD1	TRBJ1-3	CASSYGTGRLDTIYF	TGTGCCAGCAGTTACGGGACAGGACGACTAGACACCATATATTTT
-	TRBV12-3/TRBV12-4	-	TRBJ1-1	CASSLLGGTEAFF	TGTGCCAGCAGTCTTCTTGGGGGCACTGAAGCTTTCTTT
-	TRBV6-5	-	TRBJ1-2	CASSLTHTYNYGYTF	TGTGCCAGCAGTTTGACTCATACCTATAACTATGGCTACACCTTC
once	TRBV5-3	-	TRBJ1-4	CARSFLRGGDKTNEKLFF	TGTGCCAGAAGCTTCCTGAGGGGAGGGGACAAAACTAATGAAAAACTGTTTTTT
-	TRBV19	TRBD2	TRBJ2-3	CASSISSGRKDTQYF	TGTGCCAGTAGTATTTCTAGCGGGAGAAAAGATACGCAGTATTTT
-	TRBV6-5	-	TRBJ1-5	CASTDLYSNQPQHF	TGTGCCAGCACGGACCTATATAGCAATCAGCCCCAGCATTTT
-	TRBV5-4	-	TRBJ2-7	CASSLWAWDGPLEQYF	TGTGCCAGCAGCTTGTGGGCCTGGGACGGACCCCTCGAGCAGTACTTC
-	TRBV27	TRBD2	TRBJ2-1	CATSTGTSIREQFF	TGTGCCACCTCCACCGGGACTAGCATCCGGGAGCAGTTCTTC
-	TRBV9	-	TRBJ2-1	CASSVEGAAYNEQFF	TGTGCCAGCAGCGTGGAGGGCGCGGCCTACAATGAGCAGTTCTTC
-	TRBV24-1	-	TRBJ2-1	CATSDLRQPLHINEQFF	TGTGCCACCAGTGATTTGCGCCAGCCCCTCCACATTAATGAGCAGTTCTTC
-	TRBV5-1	-	TRBJ1-1	CASSTAQSSEAFF	TGCGCCAGCAGCACCGCCCAGTCGTCGGAAGCTTTCTTT
once	TRBV3-1/TRBV3-2	-	TRBJ2-2	CASSQDPGVRELFF	TGTGCCAGCAGCCAAGATCCTGGGGTCCGGGAGCTGTTTTTT
-	TRBV25-1	-	TRBJ1-1	CASRDYTEAFF	TGTGCCAGCAGGGATTACACTGAAGCTTTCTTT
-	TRBV7-9	-	TRBJ1-4	CASSLQGNDEKLFF	TGTGCCAGCAGCTTACAGGGAAATGATGAAAAACTGTTTTTT
-	TRBV11-2	-	TRBJ2-2	CASSLFLTAQNTGELFF	TGTGCCAGCAGCTTATTTCTGACAGCACAGAACACCGGGGAGCTGTTTTTT
once	TRBV12-3/TRBV12-4	-	TRBJ2-3	CASSSPYTQYF	TGTGCCAGCAGTTCGCCGTATACGCAGTATTTT
-	TRBV19	TRBD1	TRBJ2-7	CASSIDGGQGATYEQYF	TGTGCCAGTAGTATAGATGGAGGACAGGGGGCAACATACGAGCAGTACTTC
-	TRBV6-2/TRBV6-3	-	TRBJ1-2	CASSYSTRTLNYGYTF	TGTGCCAGCAGTTACTCCACTAGGACACTTAACTATGGCTACACCTTC
-	TRBV7-2	-	TRBJ1-2	CASSLVRGSNYGYTF	TGTGCCAGCAGCTTAGTAAGGGGGTCTAACTATGGCTACACCTTC
once	TRBV13	TRBD2	TRBJ2-3	CASSTGTSGGRYPWQYF	TGTGCCAGCAGTACCGGGACTAGCGGGGGGCGATATCCGTGGCAGTATTTT
-	TRBV30	-	TRBJ1-4	CAWSSGNEKLFF	TGTGCCTGGAGCTCCGGCAATGAAAAACTGTTTTTT
-	TRBV7-2	-	TRBJ2-7	CASSPLLGAQREQYF	TGTGCCAGCAGCCCCCTTCTCGGGGCTCAGAGGGAGCAGTACTTC
-	TRBV2	-	TRBJ1-1	CASSDGNRGLNTEAFF	TGTGCCAGCAGTGATGGGAACCGCGGTCTTAACACTGAAGCTTTCTTT
-	TRBV28	-	TRBJ1-2	CASSLEGGHYGYTF	TGTGCCAGCAGTTTAGAGGGAGGGCACTATGGCTACACCTTC
few	TRBV30	TRBD1	TRBJ1-6	CAWSVAGGLTPLHF	TGTGCCTGGAGTGTAGCAGGGGGCCTAACACCCCTCCACTTT
once	TRBV5-4	-	TRBJ1-2	CASAGGRSWYGYTF	TGTGCCAGCGCGGGGGGCAGGAGCTGGTATGGCTACACCTTC
-	TRBV7-6	TRBD1	TRBJ1-1	CASRGVPGTDDLGGTEAFF	TGTGCCAGCAGGGGGGTCCCCGGGACAGACGACTTGGGAGGTACTGAAGCTTTCTTT
-	TRBV19	TRBD1	TRBJ2-5	CASSITRGQETQYF	TGTGCCAGTAGTATCACAAGGGGGCAGGAGACCCAGTACTTC
-	TRBV29-1	TRBD1	TRBJ2-7	CSVRDRAYEQYF	TGCAGCGTCCGGGACAGAGCCTACGAGCAGTACTTC
-	TRBV7-3	-	TRBJ2-5	CASSRAGTQETQYF	TGTGCCAGCAGCAGAGCGGGGACACAAGAGACCCAGTACTTC